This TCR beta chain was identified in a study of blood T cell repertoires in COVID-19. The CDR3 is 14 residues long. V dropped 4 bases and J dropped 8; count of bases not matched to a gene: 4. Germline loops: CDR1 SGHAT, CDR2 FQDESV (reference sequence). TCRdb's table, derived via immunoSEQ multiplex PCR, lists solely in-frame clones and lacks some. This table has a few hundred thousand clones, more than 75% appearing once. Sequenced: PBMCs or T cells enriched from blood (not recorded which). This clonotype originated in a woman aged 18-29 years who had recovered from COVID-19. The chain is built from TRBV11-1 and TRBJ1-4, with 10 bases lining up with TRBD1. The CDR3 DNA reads TGTGCCAGCAGCTACGGACAGGGGGGCGAAAAACTGTTTTTT. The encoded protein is CASSYGQGGEKLFF.